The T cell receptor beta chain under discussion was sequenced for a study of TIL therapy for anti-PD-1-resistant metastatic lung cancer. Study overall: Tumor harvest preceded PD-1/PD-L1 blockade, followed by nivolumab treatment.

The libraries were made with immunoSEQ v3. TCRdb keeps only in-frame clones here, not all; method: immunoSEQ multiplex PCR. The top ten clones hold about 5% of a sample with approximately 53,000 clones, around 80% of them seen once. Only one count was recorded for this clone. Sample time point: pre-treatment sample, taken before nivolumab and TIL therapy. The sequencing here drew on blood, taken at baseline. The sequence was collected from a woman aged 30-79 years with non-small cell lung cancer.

The DNA for the CDR3 is TGCGCCAGCAGCTTGGAAGGGAGTCGAGAGACCCAGTACTTC. Translation: CASSLEGSRETQYF. The chain links TRBV5-1 to TRBJ2-5; D might be TRBD2 (5 bases). The germline gives CDR1 SGHRS, CDR2 YFSETQ. This CDR3 contains 14 residues. Trimming cost V 0 bases and J 4 bases, with 10 bases left between them. Using reference TRBV5-1 and TRBJ2-5 for the parts outside the CDR3, the full variable domain is KAGVTQTPRYLIKTRGQQVTLSCSPISGHRSVSWYQQTPGQGLQFLFEYFSETQRNKGNFPGRFSGRQFSNSRSEMNVSTLELGDSALYLCASSLEGSRETQYFGPGTRLLVL.